This entry lists 23 T cell receptor beta chains sequenced from one sample in a study of control samples from healthy donors and cancer patients. Libraries were prepared by immunoSEQ multiplex PCR; TCRdb keeps only in-frame clonotypes and omits some of them. The data hold 65,000 to 75,000 clones, with roughly 84% observed a single time. Sequencing input: blood. The receptors were gathered from a woman in her forties or fifties in good health.

The chain couples TRBV5-8 to TRBJ1-1; no clear D. Trimming shortened V by 2 bases and J by 10 bases, and 12 bases separated the two germline ends. Germline CDR1 is SGHTS and CDR2 is YDEGEE. The CDR3 is 12 amino acids. CDR3 loop: CASSFSGEGAFF. The CDR3 DNA reads as TGTGCCAGCAGCTTTTCAGGTGAAGGAGCTTTCTTT.

The table lists this clone with a count of one. This rearrangement joins TRBV19 to TRBJ2-1, with D uncertain. Trimming removed 7 bases at V and 2 bases at J, with 15 bases between. The germline CDR1 and CDR2 sequences are LNHDA and SQIVND (reference sequence). The CDR3 length is 15 residues. CDR3 sequence: CASTPIGNPYNEQFF. CDR3 bases: TGTGCCAGTACCCCAATAGGGAATCCCTACAATGAGCAGTTCTTC.

V usage is TRBV29-1 and J usage is TRBJ1-1; the match to TRBD1 covers 8 bases. CDR1 SQVTM and CDR2 ANQGSEA come from the germline V gene. V shed 5 bases, J shed 1 base, and the junction held 3 bases outside the gene matches. This CDR3 region has 13 residues. The CDR3 reads CSVRQGKNTEAFF. The CDR3 nucleotides are TGCAGCGTTCGACAGGGGAAGAACACTGAAGCTTTCTTT. The whole variable domain, remainder taken from reference TRBV29-1 and TRBJ1-1, is SAVISQKPSRDICQRGTSLTIQCQVDSQVTMMFWYRQQPGQSLTLIATANQGSEATYESGFVIDKFPISRPNLTFSTLTVSNMSPEDSSIYLCSVRQGKNTEAFFGQGTRLTVV.

This CDR3 is CASSYGTVDEQYF. DNA of the CDR3: TGTGCCAGCAGTTACGGGACAGTCGACGAGCAGTACTTC. J is TRBJ2-7 and V is TRBV6-2 or TRBV6-3; 7 bases align to TRBD1. This CDR3 comprises 13 residues. The germline V gene has CDR1 MNHEY and CDR2 SVGEGT. Germline trimming cut 2 bases from V and 5 bases from J; bases unmatched to any gene: 3.

This chain joins TRBV14 and TRBJ1-2; no firm D call. In germline, CDR1 is SGHDN, CDR2 FVKESK. Trimming took off 3 bases at V and 6 bases at J, with 17 bases between the two ends. CDR3 length: 15 amino acids. In nucleotides, the CDR3 is TGTGCCAGCAGCCACAGTATTGGGCCCCGGGATGGCTACACCTTC. Translating gives CASSHSIGPRDGYTF.

The CDR3 DNA follows: TGTGCCAGCAGTCAGGGGGAGGGGACTGAAGCTTTCTTT. It yields the protein CASSQGEGTEAFF. The chain recombines TRBV7-3 with TRBJ1-1; 7 bases align to TRBD1. Germline CDR1 reads SGHTA; CDR2 reads FQGTGA. Trimming at V came to 6 bases and at J to 5 bases, leaving 6 bases not matched to a gene. The CDR3 has 13 amino acids.

This chain's CDR3 is CASSPRRGMPEANVLTF. For the CDR3, the DNA is TGTGCCAGCTCACCACGTAGGGGAATGCCTGAGGCCAACGTCCTGACTTTC. This sequence joins TRBV18 and TRBJ2-6; perhaps TRBD1 as D (5 bases). This CDR3 spans 17 amino acids. V was cut by 1 base and J by 6 bases, with 16 bases left in between. Germline-derived CDR1 and CDR2 are KGHSH and LQKENI.

This clone was observed a single time. The chain employs TRBV7-9 and TRBJ1-1; no clear D gene. Germline assignment: CDR1 SEHNR and CDR2 FQNEAQ (reference sequence). The CDR3 has 15 amino acids. V gave up 6 bases and J gave up 0 bases, with 14 bases separating them. In nucleotides, the CDR3 is TGTGCCAGCAGTTCCGGCGAGACGGTGAACACTGAAGCTTTCTTT. It encodes CASSSGETVNTEAFF.

The J gene is TRBJ2-3, the V gene TRBV6-5, with TRBD2 identical over 8 bases. With 6 bases clipped from V and 2 bases from J, the junction kept 4 bases outside the gene matches. The CDR3 has 14 amino acids. The germline V gene encodes CDR1 MNHEY and CDR2 SVGAGI. The DNA for the CDR3 is TGTGCCAGCAGGCTGACTAGCGCCACAGATACGCAGTATTTT. Its protein product is CASRLTSATDTQYF.

This rearrangement joins TRBV15 to TRBJ2-2; the D is unclear. Trimming took off 5 bases at V and 3 bases at J, with 22 bases between the two ends. Per germline, CDR1 LNHNV and CDR2 YYDKDF (reference sequence). The CDR3 consists of 18 residues. The chain's CDR3 is CATSSRLWQANYTGELFF. Written as DNA, the CDR3 is TGTGCCACCAGCTCTAGGTTGTGGCAAGCTAATTACACCGGGGAGCTGTTTTTT.

This chain connects TRBV4-1 to TRBJ2-1, with D unresolved. CDR3 length: 16 amino acids. The V gene lost 1 base and the J gene lost 0 bases, with 10 bases spanning the gap. CDR1 and CDR2 from the germline V gene are MGHRA and YSYEKL. The CDR3 nucleotides are TGCGCCAGCAGCCAAGGTGAAAAGATCTCCTACAATGAGCAGTTCTTC. Translation: CASSQGEKISYNEQFF.

The V call is TRBV7-2, the J call TRBJ1-1; TRBD1 agrees at 9 bases. CDR3 length equals 14 residues. Germline V gene sequence: CDR1 SGHTA, CDR2 FQGNSA. V lost 3 bases to trimming and J lost 8 bases; unmatched junction nucleotides: 7. CDR3 protein: CASSFLQGTGEAFF. As DNA, the CDR3 is TGTGCCAGCAGCTTTCTACAGGGGACAGGGGAAGCTTTCTTT.

The V gene is TRBV9, the J gene TRBJ2-5, with 7 bases lining up with TRBD1. This CDR3 is 13 amino acids long. The germline V gene has CDR1 SGDLS and CDR2 YYNGEE. With 2 bases clipped from V and 5 bases from J, the junction kept 3 bases outside the gene matches. CDR3 sequence reads: CASSVRQGETQYF. In DNA form, the CDR3 reads TGTGCCAGCAGCGTGAGACAGGGCGAGACCCAGTACTTC. The complete variable domain, with remaining parts taken from reference TRBV9 and TRBJ2-5, reads DSGVTQTPKHLITATGQRVTLRCSPRSGDLSVYWYQQSLDQGLQFLIQYYNGEERAKGNILERFSAQQFPDLHSELNLSSLELGDSALYFCASSVRQGETQYFGPGTRLLVL.

The J gene is TRBJ2-7, the V gene TRBV5-1; D is possibly TRBD1 or TRBD2 (5 bases each). V was trimmed by 2 bases and J by 3 bases, leaving 18 bases between them. The CDR3 runs to 16 residues. Per germline, CDR1 SGHRS and CDR2 YFSETQ. DNA for the CDR3: TGCGCCAGCAGCTTCGCTTCCCCGGGACCCAGCTACGAGCAGTACTTC. Protein product: CASSFASPGPSYEQYF.

The rearrangement uses TRBV5-1 and TRBJ1-2; D not resolved. Deletions cut 0 bases from V and 4 bases from J, with 10 bases between. This CDR3 has 14 residues. Germline V gene data show CDR1 as SGHRS and CDR2 as YFSETQ. The DNA of the CDR3 is TGCGCCAGCAGCTTGGAGTTAGCCGGCTATGGCTACACCTTC. Translating gives CASSLELAGYGYTF.

This clone showed up just a few times. The rearrangement joins TRBV4-1 to TRBJ2-7; no definite D call. The CDR3 totals 16 residues. The germline CDR1 and CDR2 sequences are MGHRA and YSYEKL. V was shortened by 0 bases and J by 0 bases, with 12 bases between the two germline ends. Here the CDR3 DNA reads TGCGCCAGCAGCCAAGATCAGACTCCCAGCTCCTACGAGCAGTACTTC. It translates to CASSQDQTPSSYEQYF.

J is TRBJ1-1 and V is TRBV5-1; D unclear. Germline CDR1 SGHRS, CDR2 YFSETQ. This CDR3 region has 16 residues. V lost 0 bases and J 0 bases, leaving 12 bases between the germline ends. In DNA, the CDR3 is TGCGCCAGCAGCTTGGATATCACTGTCATGAACACTGAAGCTTTCTTT. Translated, it gives CASSLDITVMNTEAFF.

The chain's CDR3 is CASSQAVGPSTDTQYF. The CDR3 DNA is TGCGCCAGCAGCCAAGCTGTAGGGCCTAGCACAGATACGCAGTATTTT. The genes are TRBV4-1 and TRBJ2-3; no reliable D call. The germline gives CDR1 MGHRA, CDR2 YSYEKL. This CDR3 contains 16 residues. Trimming shortened V by 1 base and J by 0 bases, and 11 bases separated the two germline ends.

This chain links TRBV4-2 with TRBJ2-7, with 7 bases lining up with TRBD2. The CDR3 has 16 amino acids. CDR1 and CDR2 (germline): LGHNA, YNFKEQ. With V trimmed by 1 base and J by 2 bases, 8 bases remained unmatched. The CDR3 DNA reads TGTGCCAGCAGCCAAGGCGCGACTAGCTACACCTACGAGCAGTACTTC. This codes for CASSQGATSYTYEQYF.

CDR3 bases: TGTGCCAGCAGTTCCCCGCCCAACAATCAGCCCCAGCATTTT. Its protein is CASSSPPNNQPQHF. This sequence joins TRBV28 and TRBJ1-5; D remains unclear. Germline V CDR1 and CDR2: MDHEN, SYDVKM. V dropped 4 bases and J dropped 3 bases, with 10 bases sitting between them. This CDR3 has 14 amino acids. Filled out from reference TRBV28 and TRBJ1-5, the complete variable domain reads DVKVTQSSRYLVKRTGEKVFLECVQDMDHENMFWYRQDPGLGLRLIYFSYDVKMKEKGDIPEGYSVSREKKERFSLILESASTNQTSMYLCASSSPPNNQPQHFGDGTRLSIL.

This rearrangement joins TRBV7-3 to TRBJ2-5; no definite D call. V shed 2 bases and J shed 3 bases, with 7 bases lying between them. The V gene's germline CDR1 is SGHTA and CDR2 FQGTGA. This CDR3 is 13 amino acids long. This CDR3 is CASSLARKETQYF. In DNA form, the CDR3 reads TGTGCCAGCAGCTTAGCCAGAAAAGAGACCCAGTACTTC.

This rearrangement joins TRBV15 to TRBJ2-7; D perhaps matches TRBD2 (5 bases). The CDR3 covers 13 residues. V was clipped by 0 bases and J by 3 bases, with 6 bases between them. CDR1 LNHNV and CDR2 YYDKDF come from the germline V gene (reference sequence). The CDR3: CATSREEGYEQYF. The CDR3 nucleotides are TGTGCCACCAGCAGAGAAGAGGGCTACGAGCAGTACTTC. Full variable domain (rest looked up from reference TRBV15 and TRBJ2-7): DAMVIQNPRYQVTQFGKPVTLSCSQTLNHNVMYWYQQKSSQAPKLLFHYYDKDFNNEADTPDNFQSRRPNTSFCFLDIRSPGLGDTAMYLCATSREEGYEQYFGPGTRLTVT.

The chain is built from TRBV7-8 and TRBJ2-7; no clear D. The length of the CDR3 is 16 residues. The V gene's germline CDR1 is SGHVS and CDR2 FQNEAQ. Trimming cost V 0 bases and J 4 bases, with 16 bases left between them. The CDR3 region is CASSLATLRNQYEQYF. In DNA, the CDR3 is TGTGCCAGCAGCTTAGCTACCCTTCGCAATCAGTACGAGCAGTACTTC.